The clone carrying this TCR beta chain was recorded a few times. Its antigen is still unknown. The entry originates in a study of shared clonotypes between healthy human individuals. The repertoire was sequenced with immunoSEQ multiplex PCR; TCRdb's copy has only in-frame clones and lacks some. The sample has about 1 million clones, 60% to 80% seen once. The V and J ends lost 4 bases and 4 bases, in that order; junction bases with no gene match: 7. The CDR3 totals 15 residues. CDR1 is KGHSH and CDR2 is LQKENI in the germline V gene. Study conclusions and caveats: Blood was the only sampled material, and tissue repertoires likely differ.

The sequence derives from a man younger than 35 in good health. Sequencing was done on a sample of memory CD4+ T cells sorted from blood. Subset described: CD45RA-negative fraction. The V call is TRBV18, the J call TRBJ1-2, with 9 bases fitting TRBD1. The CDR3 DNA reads TGTGCCAGCTCACAAACAGGGGGCGCCGGCTATGGCTACACCTTC. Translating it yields CASSQTGGAGYGYTF.